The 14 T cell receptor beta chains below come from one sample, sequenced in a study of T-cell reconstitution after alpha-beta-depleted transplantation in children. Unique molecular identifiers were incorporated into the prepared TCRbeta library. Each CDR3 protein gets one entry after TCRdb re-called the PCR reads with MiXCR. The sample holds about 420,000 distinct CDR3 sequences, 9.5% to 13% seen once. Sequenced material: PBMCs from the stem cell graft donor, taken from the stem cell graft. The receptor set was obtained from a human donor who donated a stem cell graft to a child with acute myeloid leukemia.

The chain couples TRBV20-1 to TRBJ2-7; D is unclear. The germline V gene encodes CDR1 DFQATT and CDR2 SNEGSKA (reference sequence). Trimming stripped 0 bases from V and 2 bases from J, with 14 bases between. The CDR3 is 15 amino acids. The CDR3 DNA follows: TGCAGTGCTAGAGAGCTGCTAGTTCCCACCTACGAGCAGTACTTC. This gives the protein CSARELLVPTYEQYF.

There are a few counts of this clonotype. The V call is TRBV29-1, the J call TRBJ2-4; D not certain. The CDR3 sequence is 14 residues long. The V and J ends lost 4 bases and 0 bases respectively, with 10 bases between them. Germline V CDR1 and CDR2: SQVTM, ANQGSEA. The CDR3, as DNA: TGCAGCGTTGTGGCTCGACTAGCCAAAAACATTCAGTACTTC. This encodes CSVVARLAKNIQYF.

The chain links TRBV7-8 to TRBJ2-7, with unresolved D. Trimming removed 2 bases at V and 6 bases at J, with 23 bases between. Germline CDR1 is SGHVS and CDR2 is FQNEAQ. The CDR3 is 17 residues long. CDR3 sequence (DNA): TGTGCCAGCAGCTTACCACGGCGAATTTCCCCTACGGTCGAGCAGTACTTC. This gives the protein CASSLPRRISPTVEQYF. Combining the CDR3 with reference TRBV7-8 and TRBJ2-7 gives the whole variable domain GAGVSQSPRYKVAKRGQDVALRCDPISGHVSLFWYQQALGQGPEFLTYFQNEAQLDKSGLPSDRFFAERPEGSVSTLKIQRTQQEDSAVYLCASSLPRRISPTVEQYFGPGTRLTVT.

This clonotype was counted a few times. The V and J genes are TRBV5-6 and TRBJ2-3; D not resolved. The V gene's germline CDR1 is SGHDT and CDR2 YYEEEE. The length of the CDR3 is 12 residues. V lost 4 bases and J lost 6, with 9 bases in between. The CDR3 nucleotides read TGTGCCAGCAGCCAACCCCCCGATACGCAGTATTTT. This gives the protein CASSQPPDTQYF.

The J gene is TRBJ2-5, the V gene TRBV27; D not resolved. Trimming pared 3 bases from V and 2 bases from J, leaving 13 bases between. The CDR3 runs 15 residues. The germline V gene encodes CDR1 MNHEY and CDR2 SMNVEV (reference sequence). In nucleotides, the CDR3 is TGTGCCAGCAGTTTCCATCCATTGGGGCAAGAGACCCAGTACTTC. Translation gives CASSFHPLGQETQYF.

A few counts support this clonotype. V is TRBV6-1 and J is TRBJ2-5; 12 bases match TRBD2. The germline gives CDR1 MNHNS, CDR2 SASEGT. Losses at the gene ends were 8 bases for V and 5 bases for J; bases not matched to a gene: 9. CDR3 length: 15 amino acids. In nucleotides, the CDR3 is TGTGCCAGCTATCCTAGCGGGGGGGCAGGGGAGACCCAGTACTTC. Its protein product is CASYPSGGAGETQYF.

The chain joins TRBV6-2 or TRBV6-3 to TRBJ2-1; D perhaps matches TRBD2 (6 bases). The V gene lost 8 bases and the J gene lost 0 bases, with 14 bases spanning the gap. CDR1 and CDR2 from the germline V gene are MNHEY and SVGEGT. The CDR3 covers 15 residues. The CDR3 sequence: CASRGLTSSYNEQFF. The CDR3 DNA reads TGTGCCAGCCGGGGACTCACAAGCTCCTACAATGAGCAGTTCTTC.

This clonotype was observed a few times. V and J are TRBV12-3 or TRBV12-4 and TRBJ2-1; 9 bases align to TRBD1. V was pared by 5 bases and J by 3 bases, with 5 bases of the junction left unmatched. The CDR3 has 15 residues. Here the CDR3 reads CASSPDRGNYNEQFF. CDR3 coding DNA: TGTGCCAGCAGTCCCGACAGGGGGAACTACAATGAGCAGTTCTTC.

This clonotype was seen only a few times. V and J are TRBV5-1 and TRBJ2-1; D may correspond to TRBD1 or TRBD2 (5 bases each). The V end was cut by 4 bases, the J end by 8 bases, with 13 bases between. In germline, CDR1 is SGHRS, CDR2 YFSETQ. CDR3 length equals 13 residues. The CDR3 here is CASSRQGRDEQFF. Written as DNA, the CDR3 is TGCGCCAGCAGCCGGCAGGGACGGGATGAGCAGTTCTTC.

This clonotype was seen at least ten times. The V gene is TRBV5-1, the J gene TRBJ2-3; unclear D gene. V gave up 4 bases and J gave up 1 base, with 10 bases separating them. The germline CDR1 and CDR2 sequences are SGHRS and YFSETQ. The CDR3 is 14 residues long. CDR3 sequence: CASSLSRGTDTQYF. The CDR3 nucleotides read TGCGCCAGCAGCCTGTCTCGGGGCACAGATACGCAGTATTTT.

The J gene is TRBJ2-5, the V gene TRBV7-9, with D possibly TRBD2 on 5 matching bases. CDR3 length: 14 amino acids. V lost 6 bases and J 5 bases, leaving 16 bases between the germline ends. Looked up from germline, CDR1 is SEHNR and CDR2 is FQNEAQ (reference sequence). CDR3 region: CASRPPGFGETQYF. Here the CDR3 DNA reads TGTGCCAGCAGGCCCCCGGGGTTTGGGGAGACCCAGTACTTC. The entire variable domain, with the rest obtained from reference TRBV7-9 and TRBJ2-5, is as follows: DTGVSQNPRHKITKRGQNVTFRCDPISEHNRLYWYRQTLGQGPEFLTYFQNEAQLEKSRLLSDRFSAERPKGSFSTLEIQRTEQGDSAMYLCASRPPGFGETQYFGPGTRLLVL.

CDR3 in DNA: TGCAGTGCCCTTCGGGACTTTTTGGAGACCCAGTACTTC. Encoded protein: CSALRDFLETQYF. The gene calls are TRBV20-1 and TRBJ2-5, with D perhaps matching TRBD2 (6 bases). The V gene lost 6 bases and the J gene lost 5 bases, with 16 bases spanning the gap. CDR1 DFQATT and CDR2 SNEGSKA come from the germline V gene (reference sequence). The CDR3 is made up of 13 amino acids.

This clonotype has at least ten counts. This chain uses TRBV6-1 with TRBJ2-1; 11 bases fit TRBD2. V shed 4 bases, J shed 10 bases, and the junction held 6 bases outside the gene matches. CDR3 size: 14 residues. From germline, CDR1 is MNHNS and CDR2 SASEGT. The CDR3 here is CASSARTSGPEQFF. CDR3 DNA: TGTGCCAGCAGTGCCCGGACTAGCGGGCCGGAGCAGTTCTTC.

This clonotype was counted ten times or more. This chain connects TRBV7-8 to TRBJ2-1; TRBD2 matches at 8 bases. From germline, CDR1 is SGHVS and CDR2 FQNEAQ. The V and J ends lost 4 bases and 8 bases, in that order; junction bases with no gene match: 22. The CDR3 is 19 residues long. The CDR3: CASSSIRASLAALSYEQFF. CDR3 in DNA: TGTGCCAGCAGCTCGATCCGCGCCTCACTAGCGGCCCTCAGCTATGAGCAGTTCTTC. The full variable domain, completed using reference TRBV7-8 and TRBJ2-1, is GAGVSQSPRYKVAKRGQDVALRCDPISGHVSLFWYQQALGQGPEFLTYFQNEAQLDKSGLPSDRFFAERPEGSVSTLKIQRTQQEDSAVYLCASSSIRASLAALSYEQFFGPGTRLTVL.